The following is a T cell receptor (beta chain) sequence with its context. The target antigen is unknown. With the ViraFEST assay, the study expanded antigen-specific CD4+ T cells using viral peptide pools, then sequenced them. Culture lasted roughly 9 days before CD4+ T cell isolation. Participants were vaccinated with two doses of either the BNT162b2 or mRNA-1273 vaccine. Prior SARS-CoV-2 infection was absent in the vaccine recipients, as shown by negative nucleocapsid antibodies. Half-medium changes using IL-2 medium occurred on days 3 and 7. Method: immunoSEQ multiplex PCR; TCRdb's copy keeps in-frame clones and lacks some. This table has 60,000 to 90,000 clones, around 81% appearing once. The data were taken from a study of vaccination effects on CD4 cells after COVID-19. Study details: Samples gathered post-vaccine arrived a median of 72 days past the second dose. Overall study results and limits: Clones from infection and from vaccination both contracted markedly late after vaccination.

The V end was cut by 7 bases, the J end by 0 bases, with 6 bases between. The CDR3 extends over 12 amino acids. Germline CDR1 MNHEY, CDR2 SVGAGI. This sequence originates from a human donor who received a COVID-19 vaccine. J is TRBJ1-2 and V is TRBV6-5; D is uncertain. This specimen was CD4+ T cells from PBMCs cultured with HCoV-229E spike peptides, taken after COVID-19 vaccination. The CDR3, as DNA: TGTGCCAGCAAGGGAGCTAACTATGGCTACACCTTC. Encoded protein: CASKGANYGYTF.